The T cell receptor (beta chain) under discussion was sequenced for a study of cytomegalovirus exposure and HLA in healthy donors. The germline V gene encodes CDR1 KGHSH and CDR2 LQKENI. Trimming took 8 bases from V and 4 from J, leaving 8 bases between them. This CDR3 has 11 amino acids. The primer mix had 60 Vbeta and 13 Jbeta primers. Generated by immunoSEQ multiplex PCR, the TCRdb table keeps only in-frame clones and is missing some. Here the sample spans around 130,000 clones, 65% to 75% being singletons. This TCR came from a woman aged 45-65 years in good health and CMV-seropositive. The sample comprised PBMCs. This rearrangement joins TRBV18 to TRBJ1-1, with D unresolved. The CDR3 protein is CASRVTTEAFF. The CDR3 region has the DNA TGTGCCAGCCGGGTGACCACTGAAGCTTTCTTT.